The present T cell receptor beta chain was sequenced within a study of identical twins. A universal primer binding site was introduced by template switching. The final cDNA contained unique molecular identifiers. Each CDR3 protein gets one entry after TCRdb re-called the 5' RACE reads with MiXCR. The sample holds hundreds of thousands of distinct CDR3 sequences, over 5% seen once. V lost 4 bases, J lost 9 bases, and 6 bases stayed unmatched. The CDR3 loop spans 15 amino acids. In germline, CDR1 is SGHAT, CDR2 FQNNGV. This clonotype was detected a few times. This clonotype originated in a man aged 18-30 years in good health. The chain uses TRBV11-2 and TRBJ2-1, with TRBD2 matching 13 bases. Sequenced material: naive T cells sorted from blood. CDR3 in amino acids: CASSSGLAGLSEQFF. In DNA, the CDR3 is TGTGCCAGCAGCTCGGGACTAGCGGGACTGAGTGAGCAGTTCTTC.